Sequencing of this T cell receptor beta chain was carried out in a study of blood T cells in healthy people across ages. Each sample gave at least 6.5 million isolated PBMCs. A second PCR, run for roughly 7 to 12 cycles, used a sample-barcoded 5' primer plus a J-beta primer mix. In TCRdb, the 5' RACE reads were re-called with MiXCR into one record per CDR3 protein. The sample shows roughly 680,000 distinct CDR3 sequences, around a fifth of them seen only once. This CDR3 is 15 amino acids long. Germline CDR1 is SQVTM and CDR2 is ANQGSEA. Trimming removed 4 bases at V and 0 bases at J, with 15 bases between.

Sequenced material: blood. This chain links TRBV29-1 with TRBJ2-5; D may be TRBD2 (8 bases). The sequence derives from a man between 65 and 85 years old in good health. The CDR3 is CSVALAGQYQETQYF. The CDR3 nucleotides are TGCAGCGTTGCATTAGCGGGACAGTACCAAGAGACCCAGTACTTC.